This entry features one T cell receptor (beta chain) sequence. What it binds is not known. The germline CDR1 and CDR2 sequences are SGHVS and FQNEAQ. There are 15 residues in the CDR3. Trimming removed 2 bases from V and 5 bases from J, with 15 bases in between. Rectal tissue came from one to two pinch biopsies taken at colonoscopy. The data stem from a study of pediatric ulcerative colitis. Study at large: Fewer than ten patients showed pancolitis and two showed left-sided colitis.

Here immunoSEQ multiplex PCR was the method, and the copy in TCRdb shows in-frame clones only, minus some. The sample consists of 30,000 to 35,000 clones, roughly three quarters of them appearing once. General study findings and limits: Ulcerative colitis patients shared more blood-rectal clones than controls. Repertoires came from total lymphocyte DNA, not specific subsets. A couple of rectal clonotypes were found only in ulcerative colitis patients, all of them.

The TCR comes from a boy under 18 with mild ulcerative colitis. The material sequenced was gut tissue. The genes are TRBV7-8 and TRBJ1-1, with D perhaps matching TRBD1 (6 bases). CDR3: CASSLYRELGTEAFF. The CDR3 DNA follows: TGTGCCAGCAGCTTATACAGGGAATTAGGGACTGAAGCTTTCTTT.